One and the same sample provided the 20 T cell receptor beta chains below, sequenced in a study of shared clonotypes between healthy human individuals. Generated by immunoSEQ multiplex PCR, the TCRdb table keeps only in-frame clones and is missing some. This sample carries around 1.1 million clones, approximately 80% of them seen once, and the ten largest clones take 0.61%. The source material was memory CD4+ T cells from PBMCs. Subset meaning: CD45RA-negative fraction. These receptors all come from a man aged 18-30 years in good health. Some clones in this sample may be carry-over from other donors' samples.

The genes are TRBV30 and TRBJ2-1; D may be TRBD2 (5 bases). The CDR3 has 11 residues. Trimming stripped 3 bases from V and 13 bases from J, with 13 bases between. The germline V gene encodes CDR1 GTSNPN and CDR2 SVGIG (reference sequence). CDR3 bases: TGTGCCTGGAGACTGGAGGCTGTCCAGTTCTTC. Its protein product is CAWRLEAVQFF.

The J gene is TRBJ2-1, the V gene TRBV28; D is perhaps TRBD2 (6 bases). Per the germline V gene, CDR1 is MDHEN and CDR2 is SYDVKM. The CDR3 runs to 20 residues. V was shortened by 2 bases and J by 6 bases, with 29 bases between the two germline ends. CDR3 DNA sequence: TGTGCCAGCAGTTTAAGCCGCCTGGGAAGAAGCGGGTGGTCAGGCAATGAGCAGTTCTTC. Residues: CASSLSRLGRSGWSGNEQFF.

This clone showed up many times. The chain recombines TRBV9 with TRBJ2-7, with 7 bases aligning to TRBD1. The germline CDR1 and CDR2 sequences are SGDLS and YYNGEE. V lost 4 bases to trimming and J lost 1 base; unmatched junction nucleotides: 11. CDR3 length: 16 residues. Written as DNA, the CDR3 is TGTGCCAGCAGCCCACGACAGGGCTCCCTTTCCTACGAGCAGTACTTC. It specifies CASSPRQGSLSYEQYF.

V and J are TRBV6-1 and TRBJ2-7, with a weak D call TRBD1 (5 bases). Trimming took off 11 bases at V and 0 bases at J, with 11 bases between the two ends. The CDR3 totals 12 residues. The V gene's germline CDR1 is MNHNS and CDR2 SASEGT. The CDR3 region has the DNA TGTGCCGTTCGGACAAGCTCCTACGAGCAGTACTTC. It codes for CAVRTSSYEQYF.

The rearrangement joins TRBV29-1 to TRBJ2-5; D is possibly TRBD2 (5 bases). The CDR3 runs to 13 residues. The germline gives CDR1 SQVTM, CDR2 ANQGSEA. The V end lost 6 bases, the J end lost 5 bases, and 16 bases lay between the germline ends. This CDR3 is CSVAAPAKETQYF. As DNA, the CDR3 is TGCAGCGTAGCGGCCCCGGCTAAGGAGACCCAGTACTTC.

The chain employs TRBV6-5 and TRBJ1-2, with TRBD1 as a possible D gene (6 bases). The CDR3 length is 15 residues. Germline CDR1 is MNHEY and CDR2 is SVGAGI. V lost 6 bases and J 6 bases, leaving 20 bases between the germline ends. This CDR3 is CASSSTGPKRDGYTF. The DNA for the CDR3 is TGTGCCAGCAGCTCGACAGGCCCAAAAAGGGATGGCTACACCTTC.

V is TRBV21-1 and J is TRBJ2-5; TRBD2 reflects the table's D call only, with no check against the DNA. TRBV21-1 represents a pseudogene. The CDR3 is 15 amino acids. Here the CDR3 reads CASSASGRTQETQYF. In DNA form, the CDR3 reads TGTGCCAGCAGCGCAAGCGGGAGGACCCAAGAGACCCAGTACTTC.

This chain connects TRBV28 to TRBJ1-4; 7 bases map to TRBD1. The length of the CDR3 is 14 residues. CDR1 is MDHEN and CDR2 is SYDVKM in the germline V gene. The V and J ends lost 5 bases and 8 bases, in that order; junction bases with no gene match: 8. The CDR3, as DNA: TGTGCCAGCAGTCGCAGACAGGGACGGGAAAAACTGTTTTTT. Translation: CASSRRQGREKLFF. Together with reference TRBV28 and TRBJ1-4, the CDR3 gives the full variable domain: DVKVTQSSRYLVKRTGEKVFLECVQDMDHENMFWYRQDPGLGLRLIYFSYDVKMKEKGDIPEGYSVSREKKERFSLILESASTNQTSMYLCASSRRQGREKLFFGSGTQLSVL.

J is TRBJ2-2 and V is TRBV5-1; the D gene is possibly TRBD1 (5 bases). V was trimmed by 0 bases and J by 4 bases, leaving 10 bases between them. This CDR3 has 15 residues. Germline V gene lookup returns CDR1 SGHRS and CDR2 YFSETQ. The CDR3 DNA reads as TGCGCCAGCAGCTTGGACAGCAGGGTCACCGGGGAGCTGTTTTTT. This encodes CASSLDSRVTGELFF.

The V and J genes are TRBV28 and TRBJ2-7; tentative D call: TRBD1 (5 bases). Between the trimmed V and J ends, which lost 5 bases and 3 bases, there was a span of 8 bases. This CDR3 has 12 residues. The germline CDR1 and CDR2 sequences are MDHEN and SYDVKM. The CDR3 DNA is TGTGCCAGCAGTAGACAGAACTACGAGCAGTACTTC. Its protein is CASSRQNYEQYF.

This chain connects TRBV5-1 to TRBJ2-7; possibly TRBD1 or TRBD2 for D (5 bases each). V was pared by 0 bases and J by 6 bases, with 16 bases between. CDR1 SGHRS and CDR2 YFSETQ come from the germline V gene. This CDR3 contains 15 residues. The CDR3 loop is CASSLEGTLEGEQYF. As DNA, the CDR3 is TGCGCCAGCAGCTTGGAGGGGACCCTCGAGGGCGAGCAGTACTTC.

V usage is TRBV5-6 and J usage is TRBJ2-3; 9 nucleotides align to TRBD1. This CDR3 region has 14 residues. J was trimmed by 3 bases and V by 3 bases; bases with no gene match: 2. CDR1 and CDR2 (germline): SGHDT, YYEEEE. The CDR3 bases are TGTGCCAGCAGCTGGGACAGGGCTACAGATACGCAGTATTTT. Encoded protein: CASSWDRATDTQYF. Complete variable domain (other parts from reference TRBV5-6 and TRBJ2-3): DAGVTQSPTHLIKTRGQQVTLRCSPKSGHDTVSWYQQALGQGPQFIFQYYEEEERQRGNFPDRFSGHQFPNYSSELNVNALLLGDSALYLCASSWDRATDTQYFGPGTRLTVL.

The chain's CDR3 is CASHRSGGNEAFF. CDR3 sequence (DNA): TGTGCCAGCCACCGCTCAGGGGGTAATGAAGCTTTCTTT. This chain links TRBV6-1 with TRBJ1-1, with 7 nucleotides matching TRBD1. Germline V gene lookup returns CDR1 MNHNS and CDR2 SASEGT. The CDR3 loop spans 13 amino acids. After removal of 8 bases from V and 7 bases from J, the junction contained 10 bases not matched to a gene.

The rearrangement links TRBV6-6 to TRBJ2-5; weak D call: TRBD1 (5 bases). Germline lookup yields CDR1 MNHNY and CDR2 SVGAGI (reference sequence). V was cut by 0 bases and J by 2 bases, with 7 bases left in between. The CDR3 runs 14 residues. The CDR3 DNA reads TGTGCCAGCAGTTACTCGTACAGGCAAGAGACCCAGTACTTC. Amino acids: CASSYSYRQETQYF.

The J gene is TRBJ2-7, the V gene TRBV29-1, with D unclear. V dropped 4 bases and J dropped 7 bases, with 14 bases sitting between them. Germline CDR1 and CDR2: SQVTM and ANQGSEA. The CDR3 runs 12 residues. The CDR3 region is CSVGGPLGEQYF. The DNA for the CDR3 is TGCAGCGTTGGTGGACCCTTGGGTGAGCAGTACTTC.

Only a few counts were recorded for this clone. The chain is built from TRBV7-2 and TRBJ1-5, with D maybe TRBD1 (6 bases). V was shortened by 5 bases and J by 3 bases, with 8 bases between the two germline ends. There are 13 residues in the CDR3. Germline V CDR1 and CDR2: SGHTA, FQGNSA. The CDR3 spells CASSGQFNQPQHF. Here the CDR3 DNA reads TGTGCCAGCAGCGGACAGTTCAATCAGCCCCAGCATTTT.

This clone came up many times. This chain joins TRBV4-1 and TRBJ2-7, with D tentatively TRBD1 or TRBD2 (5 bases each). V was clipped by 1 base and J by 5 bases, with 21 bases between them. The V gene's germline CDR1 is MGHRA and CDR2 YSYEKL. The CDR3 is made up of 17 amino acids. Here the CDR3 reads CASSQGPRRGYNDEQYF. The CDR3 nucleotides read TGCGCCAGCAGCCAAGGCCCCCGACGGGGCTATAACGACGAGCAGTACTTC.

This clone appeared a few times. This sequence joins TRBV30 and TRBJ1-1; tentative D call: TRBD1 (6 bases). The CDR3 has 13 amino acids. CDR1 and CDR2 from the germline V gene are GTSNPN and SVGIG (reference sequence). V was clipped by 4 bases and J by 0 bases, with 9 bases between them. The CDR3 coding sequence is TGTGCCTGGACCAGGGGAATGAACACTGAAGCTTTCTTT. Protein product: CAWTRGMNTEAFF.

Turning to this clone: The same CDR3 is also encoded by other DNA sequences in this sample. This chain connects TRBV5-6 to TRBJ2-6; D is undetermined. CDR3 length: 14 amino acids. V was trimmed by 0 bases and J by 1 base, leaving 2 bases between them. Per the germline V gene, CDR1 is SGHDT and CDR2 is YYEEEE. CDR3 protein: CASSLGSGANVLTF. The DNA for the CDR3 is TGTGCCAGCAGCTTGGGTTCTGGGGCCAACGTCCTGACTTTC.

This chain connects TRBV2 to TRBJ1-5; D is perhaps TRBD1 (5 bases). Germline assignment: CDR1 SNHLY and CDR2 FYNNEI. V lost 7 bases and J 6 bases, leaving 19 bases between the germline ends. CDR3 length: 15 amino acids. The chain's CDR3 is CASTLRRQGGQPQHF. The CDR3 nucleotides read TGTGCCAGCACCCTCAGGCGGCAGGGAGGTCAGCCCCAGCATTTT.